The sequence of this T cell receptor (beta chain) was determined in a study of blood T cell repertoires in COVID-19. Study overall: COVID-19 samples, acute and convalescent, were from the United States, Italy and Spain. T cells, B-cell-depleted T cells, or PBMCs supplied cDNA or gDNA.

This CDR3 has 15 residues. The germline CDR1 and CDR2 sequences are MNHEY and SVGAGI. V was cut by 2 bases and J by 4 bases, with 15 bases left in between. Original processing notes: Estimation of nucleated cell counts relied on the amplification of reference gene primers. Measured with immunoSEQ multiplex PCR; TCRdb has only the in-frame clones, and not every one. V and J calls and clone size are copied from that table; D and trimming were computed from the DNA. The sample carries about 130,000 clones, 77% recorded once. The receptor comes from a man of 80 years or more with acute or convalescent COVID-19. Sequenced sample: peripheral blood. The chain joins TRBV6-5 to TRBJ2-7; a weak D match, TRBD1 (6 bases). For the CDR3, the DNA is TGTGCCAGCAGTTACGGGGCAGGGGAATGGTACGAGCAGTACTTC. It yields the protein CASSYGAGEWYEQYF.